This TCR beta chain was sequenced during a study of human T cells and chemical hapten exposure. Study as a whole: Throughout the approximately 24-week study, diphenylcyclopropenone was applied weekly to the patients' scalps.

TCRdb analysed the RACE reads with MiXCR anew, one entry per CDR3 protein. The sample comprises tens of thousands of distinct CDR3 sequences, 32% of which are singletons, and over 7.5% rests with the top ten. V lost 2 bases, J lost 0 bases, and 8 bases stayed unmatched. The germline gives CDR1 MNHEY, CDR2 SVGAGI. This CDR3 contains 17 residues. Time point reported: patch test 1, 2 weeks after DPC sensitization. Treatment indicated: therapeutic diphenylcyclopropenone sensitization with weekly scalp DPC. Worth noting for this clonotype: What it binds is unknown.

Whole-study findings and limits: Positively correlated with patch test score were the counts of PT1 expanded TCRs.

The sequence came from a middle-aged man with alopecia areata. Some clones in this sample may be carry-over from other donors' samples. The chain joins TRBV6-5 to TRBJ2-7; 9 positions agree with TRBD2. The sample consisted of whole blood, taken in connection with sensitization to the hapten diphenylcyclopropenone (DPC). CDR3 residues: CASSYRLLAGSSYEQYF. As DNA, the CDR3 is TGTGCCAGCAGTTACCGCCTCCTAGCGGGAAGCTCCTACGAGCAGTACTTC.